The clone carrying this T cell receptor beta chain was seen just once. Germline V lookup: CDR1 MGHRA, CDR2 YSYEKL. This CDR3 region has 14 residues. V was cut by 0 bases and J by 9 bases, with 12 bases left in between. Libraries were prepared by immunoSEQ multiplex PCR; TCRdb keeps only in-frame clonotypes and omits some of them. The sample lists 95,000 to 150,000 clones, roughly 92% seen once, with around 2.1% in the top ten. This record belongs to a study of blood T cell repertoires in COVID-19. This receptor was obtained from a man between 45 and 60 years old with COVID-19, enrolled during active disease. The sample consisted of peripheral blood. This chain connects TRBV4-1 to TRBJ2-1, with D possibly being TRBD1 (5 bases). The CDR3 coding sequence is TGCGCCAGCAGCCAAGATATGGCAGACAGTGAGCAGTTCTTC. Residues: CASSQDMADSEQFF.